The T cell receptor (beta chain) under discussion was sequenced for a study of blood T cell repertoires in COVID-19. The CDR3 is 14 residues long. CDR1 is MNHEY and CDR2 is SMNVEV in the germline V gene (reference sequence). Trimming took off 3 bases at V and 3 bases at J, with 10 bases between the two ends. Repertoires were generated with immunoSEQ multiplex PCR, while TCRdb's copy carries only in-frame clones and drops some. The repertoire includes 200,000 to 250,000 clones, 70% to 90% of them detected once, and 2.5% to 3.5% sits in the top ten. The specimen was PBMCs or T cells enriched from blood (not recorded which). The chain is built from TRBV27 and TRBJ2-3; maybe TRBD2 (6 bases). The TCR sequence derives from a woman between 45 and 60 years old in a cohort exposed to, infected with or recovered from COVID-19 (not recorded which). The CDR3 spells CASSFRTITDTQYF. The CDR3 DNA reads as TGTGCCAGCAGTTTTCGGACTATAACAGATACGCAGTATTTT.